These 6 T cell receptor beta chains were sequenced from one sample in a study of blood T cell repertoires in COVID-19. TCRdb's table, derived via immunoSEQ multiplex PCR, lists solely in-frame clones and lacks some. The top ten clones hold about 15% of a sample with about 180,000 clones, about 80% of them seen once. The sample consisted of PBMCs or T cells enriched from blood (not recorded which). These TCRs come from a man aged 55-75 years who had been exposed to COVID-19.

In this sample, this clone turned up a few times. J is TRBJ2-7 and V is TRBV5-1, with a tentative D call TRBD1 (5 bases). Germline values: CDR1 SGHRS, CDR2 YFSETQ. The CDR3 totals 14 residues. With 3 bases removed from V and 3 bases from J, the gap between germline ends came to 13 bases. CDR3 amino acids: CASSSTVDYYEQYF. CDR3 nucleotide sequence: TGCGCCAGCAGCTCGACAGTGGATTACTACGAGCAGTACTTC.

V usage is TRBV6-5 and J usage is TRBJ1-1, with 7 nucleotides matching TRBD1. V trimming: 7 bases; J trimming: 5 bases; junction bases outside the gene matches: 7. Germline V gives CDR1 MNHEY, CDR2 SVGAGI. CDR3 size: 13 residues. The CDR3 sequence is CASITRGKTEAFF. The DNA for the CDR3 is TGTGCCAGCATAACCAGGGGGAAGACTGAAGCTTTCTTT.

DNA of the CDR3: TGTGCCAGTAGTACCTTCAGCTACGAGCAGTACTTC. Residues: CASSTFSYEQYF. The chain combines TRBV19 with TRBJ2-7; D is uncertain. V was cut by 4 bases and J by 3 bases, with 7 bases left in between. There are 12 residues in the CDR3. Germline CDR1 is LNHDA and CDR2 is SQIVND (reference sequence).

The V and J genes are TRBV7-8 and TRBJ2-1; 8 bases are a match to TRBD1. The CDR3 runs 16 residues. In germline, CDR1 is SGHVS, CDR2 FQNEAQ. V was clipped by 0 bases and J by 6 bases; unmatched bases: 7. CDR3: CASSLASVTGVNEQFF. In DNA form, the CDR3 reads TGTGCCAGCAGCTTAGCGTCCGTGACAGGGGTCAATGAGCAGTTCTTC.

CDR3 DNA sequence: TGTGCCAGCAGTTACCCCGGACAGGGCTGCGAGTACGAGCAGTACTTC. It specifies CASSYPGQGCEYEQYF. V usage is TRBV6-5 and J usage is TRBJ2-7; 8 bases line up with TRBD1. The J segment lost 4 bases and the V segment lost 2 bases, leaving 10 bases of the junction unmatched. CDR1 MNHEY and CDR2 SVGAGI come from the germline V gene. This CDR3 contains 16 residues.

V usage is TRBV18 and J usage is TRBJ2-7; weak D call: TRBD2 (5 bases). V lost 1 base, J lost 1 base, and 8 bases lay in between. There are 14 residues in the CDR3. Germline CDR1 KGHSH, CDR2 LQKENI. The CDR3 nucleotides read TGTGCCAGCTCACCACGTCCGGGATCCTACGAGCAGTACTTC. Its protein is CASSPRPGSYEQYF.